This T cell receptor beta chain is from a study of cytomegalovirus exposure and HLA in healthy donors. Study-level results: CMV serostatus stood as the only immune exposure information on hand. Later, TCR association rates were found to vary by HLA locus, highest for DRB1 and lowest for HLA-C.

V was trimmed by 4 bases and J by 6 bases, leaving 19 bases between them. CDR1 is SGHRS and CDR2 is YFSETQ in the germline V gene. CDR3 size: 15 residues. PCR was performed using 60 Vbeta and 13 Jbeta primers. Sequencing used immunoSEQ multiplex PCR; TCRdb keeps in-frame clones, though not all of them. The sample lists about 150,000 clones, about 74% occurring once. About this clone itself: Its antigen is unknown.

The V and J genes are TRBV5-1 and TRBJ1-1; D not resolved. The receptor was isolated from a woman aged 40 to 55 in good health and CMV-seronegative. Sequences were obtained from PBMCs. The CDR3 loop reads CASSQRRAVGAEAFF. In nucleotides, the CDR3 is TGCGCCAGCAGCCAAAGGCGGGCAGTTGGCGCTGAAGCTTTCTTT.